What follows are 5 T cell receptor beta chains derived from one specimen sequenced in a study of beta chain features in type 1 diabetes. Whole-study findings and limits: People with Type 1 diabetes carried modestly yet significantly shorter TCRB CDR3s in all four CD4+ subsets.

The entirety of the isolated RNA underwent reverse transcription, so expressed TCRB transcripts were sequenced. Measured with immunoSEQ multiplex PCR; TCRdb has only the in-frame clones, and not every one. The sample shows around 46,000 clones, roughly 47% of them seen only once. These receptors are not linked to any known antigen. Sequenced: stem cell memory CD4+ T cells from blood. The receptors come from a man younger than 45 with type 1 diabetes.

This chain links TRBV18 with TRBJ1-2; D is unresolved. Germline V gene data show CDR1 as KGHSH and CDR2 as LQKENI. The CDR3 totals 13 residues. Deletions cut 2 bases from V and 4 bases from J, with 8 bases between. The DNA of the CDR3 is TGTGCCAGCTCACCAGCGGAGATCTATGGCTACACCTTC. Its protein product is CASSPAEIYGYTF.

This clone turned up a few times. The J gene is TRBJ1-5, the V gene TRBV6-6; D is possibly TRBD1 (5 bases). In germline, CDR1 is MNHNY, CDR2 SVGAGI (reference sequence). The CDR3 consists of 12 residues. V was clipped by 6 bases and J by 6 bases, with 9 bases between them. CDR3 loop: CASRQTVQPQHF. CDR3 nucleotide sequence: TGTGCCAGCAGACAGACAGTTCAGCCCCAGCATTTT.

The chain joins TRBV11-2 to TRBJ2-7; a possible D gene is TRBD2 (6 bases). The CDR3 covers 14 residues. The V gene's germline CDR1 is SGHAT and CDR2 FQNNGV. With 5 bases removed from V and 2 bases from J, the gap between germline ends came to 13 bases. The CDR3: CASSLRRGPYEQYF. DNA of the CDR3: TGTGCCAGCAGCCTACGGCGGGGTCCCTACGAGCAGTACTTC.

This rearrangement joins TRBV6-5 to TRBJ2-7; 7 bases agree with TRBD1. The ends lost 8 bases at V and 1 base at J; junction bases unmatched: 5. This CDR3 contains 13 residues. CDR1 MNHEY and CDR2 SVGAGI come from the germline V gene. In nucleotides, the CDR3 is TGTGCCAGCGCCCCGGGACAGTCCTACGAGCAGTACTTC. Protein product: CASAPGQSYEQYF.

V and J are TRBV7-9 and TRBJ2-3; D ambiguous. V lost 5 bases and J lost 4, with 7 bases in between. The CDR3 loop spans 12 amino acids. Germline V gene lookup returns CDR1 SEHNR and CDR2 FQNEAQ (reference sequence). The CDR3, as DNA: TGTGCCAGCAGCCTAACCCCAGATACGCAGTATTTT. Amino acids: CASSLTPDTQYF.